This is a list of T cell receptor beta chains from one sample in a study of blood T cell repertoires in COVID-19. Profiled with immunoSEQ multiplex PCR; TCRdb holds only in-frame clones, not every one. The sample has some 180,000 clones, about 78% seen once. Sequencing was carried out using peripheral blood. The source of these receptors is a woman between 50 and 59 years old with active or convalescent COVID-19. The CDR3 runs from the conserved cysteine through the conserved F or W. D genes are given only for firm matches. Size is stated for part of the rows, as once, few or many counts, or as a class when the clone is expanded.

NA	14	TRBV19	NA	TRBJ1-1	CASSSWGVNTEAFF	TGTGCCAGTAGTAGTTGGGGGGTGAACACTGAAGCTTTCTTT
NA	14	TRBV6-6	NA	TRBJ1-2	CASRPRDNFYGYTF	TGTGCCAGCAGACCCAGGGACAACTTCTATGGCTACACCTTC
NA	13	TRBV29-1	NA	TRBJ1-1	CSVVLDRNTEAFF	TGCAGCGTAGTACTTGACAGAAACACTGAAGCTTTCTTT
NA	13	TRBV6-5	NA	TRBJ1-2	CASRDGPPEGYTF	TGTGCCAGCAGGGATGGGCCACCCGAGGGCTACACCTTC
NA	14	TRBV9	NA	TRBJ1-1	CASSPSGQHTEAFF	TGTGCCAGCAGCCCCAGCGGACAGCACACTGAAGCTTTCTTT
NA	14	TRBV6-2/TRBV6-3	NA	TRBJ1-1	CASSYLQLNTEAFF	TGTGCCAGCAGTTATCTACAGTTGAACACTGAAGCTTTCTTT
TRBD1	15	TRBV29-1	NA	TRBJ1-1	CSAGTGVLTNTEAFF	TGCAGCGCAGGTACAGGGGTCCTCACGAACACTGAAGCTTTCTTT
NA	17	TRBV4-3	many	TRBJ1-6	CASSPEGVGSYNSPLHF	TGCGCCAGCAGCCCGGAGGGAGTGGGTTCCTATAATTCACCCCTCCACTTT
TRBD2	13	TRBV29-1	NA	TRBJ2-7	CSVTAGGNHEQYF	TGCAGCGTTACAGCGGGGGGCAACCACGAGCAGTACTTC
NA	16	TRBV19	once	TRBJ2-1	CASSPGHSTSYNEQFF	TGTGCCAGTAGTCCCGGACATTCGACCTCCTACAATGAGCAGTTCTTC
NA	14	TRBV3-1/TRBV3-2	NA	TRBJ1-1	CASSQGRAGTEAFF	TGTGCCAGCAGCCAGGGCAGGGCTGGGACTGAAGCTTTCTTT
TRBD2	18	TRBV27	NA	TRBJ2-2	CASSFGLAGITTSGELFF	TGTGCCAGCAGTTTCGGGCTAGCGGGAATCACAACGTCCGGGGAGCTGTTTTTT
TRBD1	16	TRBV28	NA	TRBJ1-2	CASSLDQGGSNYGYTF	TGTGCCAGCAGTTTGGACCAGGGGGGTTCTAACTATGGCTACACCTTC
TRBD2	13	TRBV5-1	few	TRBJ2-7	CASSSVGGYEQYF	TGCGCCAGCAGCTCGGTCGGGGGGTACGAGCAGTACTTC
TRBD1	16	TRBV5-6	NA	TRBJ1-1	CASSFQDRALNTEAFF	TGTGCCAGCAGCTTTCAGGACAGGGCTTTGAACACTGAAGCTTTCTTT
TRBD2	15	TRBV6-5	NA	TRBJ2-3	CASSKTSGGAHTQYF	TGTGCCAGCAGTAAGACTAGCGGGGGGGCCCATACGCAGTATTTT
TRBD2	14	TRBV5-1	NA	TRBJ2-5	CASSFSGRGETQYF	TGCGCCAGCAGCTTTTCGGGGAGGGGAGAGACCCAGTACTTC
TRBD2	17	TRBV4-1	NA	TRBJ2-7	CASSQGWLAGHSYEQYF	TGCGCCAGCAGCCAAGGTTGGCTAGCGGGCCACTCCTACGAGCAGTACTTC
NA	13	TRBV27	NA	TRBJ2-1	CASSLSDTGEQFF	TGTGCCAGCAGTTTATCCGACACGGGGGAGCAGTTCTTC
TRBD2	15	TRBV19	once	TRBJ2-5	CASSSLAGVGETQYF	TGTGCCAGTAGTAGCCTAGCGGGAGTTGGGGAGACCCAGTACTTC
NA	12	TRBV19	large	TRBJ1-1	CASSIDPGRAFF	TGTGCCAGTAGTATAGATCCGGGGAGAGCTTTCTTT
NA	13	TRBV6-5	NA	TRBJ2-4	CASSREAKNIQYF	TGTGCCAGCAGCCGGGAGGCCAAAAACATTCAGTACTTC
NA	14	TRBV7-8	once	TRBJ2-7	CASSLAGSSYEQYF	TGTGCCAGCAGCTTAGCAGGGAGCTCCTACGAGCAGTACTTC
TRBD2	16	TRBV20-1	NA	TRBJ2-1	CSASPAGRSSYNEQFF	TGCAGTGCTAGTCCAGCGGGAAGGAGCTCCTACAATGAGCAGTTCTTC
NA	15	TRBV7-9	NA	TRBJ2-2	CASSTAGGFTGELFF	TGTGCCAGCAGCACAGCTGGGGGGTTCACCGGGGAGCTGTTTTTT
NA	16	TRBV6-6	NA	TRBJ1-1	CASSYFGGGANTEAFF	TGTGCCAGCAGTTACTTCGGAGGGGGGGCAAACACTGAAGCTTTCTTT
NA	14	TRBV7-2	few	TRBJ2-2	CASSLGQDTGELFF	TGTGCCAGCAGCTTGGGGCAGGACACCGGGGAGCTGTTTTTT
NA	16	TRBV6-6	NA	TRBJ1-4	CASSYSRAGSNEKLFF	TGTGCCAGCAGTTACTCGAGGGCAGGATCTAATGAAAAACTGTTTTTT
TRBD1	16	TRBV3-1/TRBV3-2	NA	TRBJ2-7	CASSQGVRTGAYEQYF	TGTGCCAGCAGCCAAGGAGTCCGGACAGGGGCCTACGAGCAGTACTTC